This T cell receptor (beta chain) was captured by sequencing in a study of cytomegalovirus exposure and HLA in healthy donors. The CDR3 runs to 15 residues. The V segment lost 4 bases and the J segment 5 bases; nucleotides outside the gene matches: 8. Germline loops: CDR1 MNHEY, CDR2 SVGAGI. With respect to this clone: Antigen: not known.

Study-wide findings and caveats: As a later analysis showed, a missense DCLRE1C variant was linked to trimming of TCR beta V- and J-genes.

Primers included in the PCR were 60 Vbeta and 13 Jbeta primers. Generated by immunoSEQ multiplex PCR, the TCRdb table keeps only in-frame clones and is missing some. Of about 180,000 clones in the sample, approximately 80% were seen once. The clonotype was recovered from a man aged 30 to 39 in good health and CMV-seropositive. The rearrangement joins TRBV6-5 to TRBJ2-3; 8 bases map to TRBD2. Sequenced material: PBMCs. In nucleotides, the CDR3 is TGTGCCAGCAGTTTGGTAGCGGGGCGCGGAGATACGCAGTATTTT. This codes for CASSLVAGRGDTQYF.